This TCR beta chain was sequenced in a study of human T cells and chemical hapten exposure. The study's findings and limits: TCRs exceeding 1 in 1000 frequency stayed unchanged with DPC sensitization.

Time point: pre-sensitization, week 0. Treatment defined: therapeutic diphenylcyclopropenone sensitization with weekly scalp DPC. It was unfractionated whole blood from which total RNA was extracted. About this clonotype: Its antigen is unknown.

Germline CDR1 and CDR2: SQVTM and ANQGSEA. Trimming stripped 6 bases from V and 1 base from J, with 15 bases between. The CDR3 extends over 14 amino acids. One entry per CDR3 protein, called by TCRdb with MiXCR from the RACE reads. The repertoire consists of tens of thousands of distinct CDR3 sequences, with approximately 9.7% occurring once and the leading ten covering 9.5% to 10%. This receptor was taken from a woman in her 30s with alopecia areata. Some clones in this sample may be carry-over from other donors' samples. The V and J genes are TRBV29-1 and TRBJ1-1; possible D gene TRBD1, 6 bases. The material sequenced was whole blood, taken in connection with sensitization to the hapten diphenylcyclopropenone (DPC). In DNA, the CDR3 is TGCAGCGTAGGAAGGACAGTCAGGAACACTGAAGCTTTCTTT. It yields the protein CSVGRTVRNTEAFF.